This T cell receptor (beta chain) was sequenced for a study of vaccination and CD4 T cells after COVID-19 (dated by TCRdb to about 2022). General notes on the study: Every convalescent patient had a positive nasal swab PCR test for SARS-CoV-2, with mild disease in nine patients and severe disease in one. Post-vaccine blood samples were obtained a median of approximately 74 days after the second vaccine dose, with a range of roughly 13 to 250 days. In the convalescent cohort there were six males and four females, among whom were two Hispanic individuals, seven Caucasians, two Asians and one multiracial person. Participants got two doses of the Pfizer-BioNTech BNT162b2 vaccine (n=8) or two doses of the Moderna mRNA-1273 vaccine (n=2). Post-COVID blood samples were collected from convalescent patients a median of around 96 days after diagnosis, with a range of about 35 to 180 days. As controls, cultures received a CEFX viral epitope pool (the positive control), an HIV-1 Nef peptide pool (the negative control), or no peptide at all. Culture stimuli were overlapping spike peptide pools from SARS-CoV-2 and from the common cold coronaviruses HCoV-NL63, HCoV-OC43 and HCoV-229E. The spike-specific CD4+ TCR repertoire was compared before and after mRNA vaccination in about nine COVID-19 convalescent patients and a few infection-naive healthy vaccine recipients. The investigation overall reported the following: In convalescent patients, nearly all vaccine-specific clones (304 of 307) were found to be mono-reactive for SARS-CoV-2 spike rather than cross-reactive with common cold coronaviruses. An increase in the median number of SARS-CoV-2-reactive clonotypes from 21 after infection to roughly 38 after vaccination was observed, but the change was not found to be significant. Among convalescent patients, a median about 90% of the SARS-CoV-2-reactive clones seen after vaccination appeared only after vaccination, which suggests priming specific to the vaccine. The number of convalescent patients in the study was relatively small, and the study did not examine early timepoints following natural infection.

As concerns this clonotype: Its antigen is unknown. No base qualities exist here, and no much larger clone lies one base off it.

Library creation used PCR. DNA from cultured CD4+ T cells was subjected to TCR sequencing with the Oncomine TCR Beta short-read assay at the Johns Hopkins FTIC core. Genomic DNA was extracted from the cultured CD4+ T cells with the QIAamp micro DNA kit. Oncomine TCR Beta libraries made from cultured CD4+ T cells were pooled using unique dual indexes and sequenced on an Illumina iSeq 100. As for the authors' bioinformatics: Non-productive sequences were removed, and CDR3s that did not start with C, did not end with F or W, or were shorter than 7 amino acids were discarded. Antigen-specific clonotypes were identified using the MANAFEST web application through comparison of peptide-stimulated wells with reference and other culture wells. To be called positive, a clone needed an FDR below 0.05, an odds ratio above 5, and a productive frequency above 0.1% in at least two of three replicate wells. Clonotypes that were significantly expanded in both SARS-CoV-2 spike wells and at least one common cold coronavirus spike condition were defined as cross-reactive. CDR3 homology was assessed with Levenshtein distances (stringdist) and unrooted phylogenetic trees (ape) in R version 3.6.1. TCRdb took the public reads, trimmed them with fastp at Q25, ran MiXCR for clone calling and kept in-frame beta chains. Rows with a matching CDR3 protein are joined into one entry that keeps the most common DNA and genes. What appears here as the V and J calls and clone size reflects TCRdb's work, not the paper's. For this sample the table gives tens of thousands of distinct CDR3 sequences, of which 35% to 40% were detected only once. Jointly, the top ten make up roughly 4.7% of the sample.

The CDR3 has 12 amino acids, counting the end cysteine and phenylalanine. Only the CDR3 DNA stays, 36 bases, in frame from base 1. V is pared back by 2 bases and J by 5 bases, with 3 bases lying between the germline termini. Sequences SGHTA (CDR1) and FQGNSA (CDR2) are obtained from the germline V gene. This specimen's treatment or condition label, per the study, means: roughly 10-day PBMC culture with coronavirus spike peptide pools or control peptides (ViraFEST assay). To expand antigen-specific T cells with peptide pools and then pick out the expanded clonotypes through TCR sequencing, the study relied on the ViraFEST assay. The convalescent patients' positive SARS-CoV-2 PCR tests fell between March and December 2020, which was before the Alpha, Beta and Delta variants emerged in the United States. Around 2 million PBMCs per well were cultured in IMDM with 5% human AB serum and approximately 10 IU/ml IL-2, plus 10 ug/ml peptide pools. Half of the culture medium was replaced with fresh IL-2-containing medium on days 3 and 7. After around 10 days of culture, CD4+ T cells were isolated by negative selection using the EasySep CD4+ T cell isolation kit. Ficoll-Paque Plus gradient centrifugation was used to isolate PBMCs from whole blood, and the isolated PBMCs were then either used fresh or cryopreserved at -140C. In general, triplicate wells were set up for every culture condition.

This receptor was obtained from a human donor who had recovered from COVID-19. The chain is encoded by TRBV7-2 joined to TRBJ2-2, with the identity of the D gene unclear. This specimen consisted of CD4+ T cells from blood, cultured in vitro, obtained before SARS-CoV-2 vaccination. DNA sequence: TGTGCCAGCAGCTTATTGACCGGGGAGCTGTTTTTT. Its coded protein is CASSLLTGELFF.